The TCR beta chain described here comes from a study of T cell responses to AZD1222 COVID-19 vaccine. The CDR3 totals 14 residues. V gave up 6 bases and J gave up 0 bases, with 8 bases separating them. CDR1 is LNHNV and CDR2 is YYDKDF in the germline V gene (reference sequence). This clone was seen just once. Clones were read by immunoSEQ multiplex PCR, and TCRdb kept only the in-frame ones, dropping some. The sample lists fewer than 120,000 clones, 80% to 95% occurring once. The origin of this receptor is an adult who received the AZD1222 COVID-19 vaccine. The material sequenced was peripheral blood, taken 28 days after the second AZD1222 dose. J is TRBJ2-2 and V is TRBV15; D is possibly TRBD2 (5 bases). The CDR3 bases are TGTGCCACCAGATTGGACTCGAACACCGGGGAGCTGTTTTTT. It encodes CATRLDSNTGELFF.